These 28 T cell receptor beta chains were all obtained from the same sample, sequenced in a study of regulatory T cells in long-lasting Graves disease. Researchers made TCR beta libraries by using iRepertoire HTBI primers and running Arm-PCR on CDR3 regions. TCRdb re-derived calls from the multiplex PCR reads in MiXCR, one entry per CDR3 protein. Of hundreds of thousands of distinct CDR3 sequences in the sample, about 22% were seen once. The time point here: persistent/refractory GD, antithyroid drugs over 5 years with positive TRAb. Construction of the TCR library relied on RNA isolated from PBMCs. The sample consisted of peripheral blood mononuclear cells (PBMCs), taken when the disease was refractory, from a patient treated with antithyroid drugs. Receptors originate from a female donor with Graves disease.

The chain has TRBV4-1 and TRBJ1-1; no firm D call. The CDR3 spans 15 residues. CDR1 is MGHRA, CDR2 YSYEKL, per germline. Trimming removed 4 bases from V and 5 bases from J, with 17 bases in between. CDR3 amino acids: CASSLSSGTGTEAFF. The CDR3 nucleotides read TGCGCCAGCAGCCTAAGTTCCGGTACGGGAACTGAAGCTTTCTTT.

The chain joins TRBV9 to TRBJ2-1; 8 positions match TRBD2. Germline CDR1 and CDR2: SGDLS and YYNGEE. The CDR3 runs 17 residues. The J segment lost 4 bases and the V segment lost 4 bases, leaving 13 bases of the junction unmatched. CDR3 in amino acids: CASSPDPTSGLYNEQFF. The CDR3 bases are TGTGCCAGCAGCCCTGATCCTACTAGCGGCCTGTACAATGAGCAGTTCTTC.

V is TRBV4-2 and J is TRBJ1-5, with D perhaps matching TRBD1 (6 bases). The CDR3 spans 14 residues. The V gene lost 6 bases and the J gene lost 3 bases, with 12 bases spanning the gap. Germline values: CDR1 LGHNA, CDR2 YNFKEQ. For the CDR3, the DNA is TGTGCCAGCAGGCCCGGGGGGGCCAATCAGCCCCAGCATTTT. As protein: CASRPGGANQPQHF.

A few counts support this clonotype. This chain links TRBV29-1 with TRBJ1-2; D remains ambiguous. The length of the CDR3 is 11 residues. Germline CDR1 SQVTM, CDR2 ANQGSEA. V lost 0 bases and J lost 9, with 8 bases in between. DNA for the CDR3: TGCAGCGTTGAAGATGCCTTAAGCTACACCTTC. It encodes CSVEDALSYTF.

This clonotype was detected ten times or more. V usage is TRBV6-5 and J usage is TRBJ2-5; D is unresolved. V was trimmed by 0 bases and J by 7 bases, leaving 6 bases between them. The CDR3 consists of 12 residues. The V gene's germline CDR1 is MNHEY and CDR2 SVGAGI. The CDR3, as DNA: TGTGCCAGCAGTTACTCGATGGGGACCCAGTACTTC. It translates to CASSYSMGTQYF.

This clonotype was counted many times. The chain has TRBV12-5 and TRBJ1-5; no definite D call. Germline CDR1 and CDR2: LGHNT and FRNRAP. Trimming took 4 bases from V and 4 from J, leaving 8 bases between them. The CDR3 runs 13 residues. The CDR3 loop reads CASGSDTNQPQHF. In DNA form, the CDR3 reads TGTGCTAGTGGTTCCGACACTAATCAGCCCCAGCATTTT.

The sample holds many counts of this clonotype. The chain has TRBV29-1 and TRBJ1-4, with a weak D call TRBD1 (6 bases). CDR3 length equals 12 residues. In germline, CDR1 is SQVTM, CDR2 ANQGSEA. V dropped 6 bases and J dropped 7 bases, with 12 bases sitting between them. CDR3 sequence: CSVKQGGEKLFF. The CDR3 DNA sequence: TGCAGCGTGAAACAGGGTGGTGAAAAACTGTTTTTT. Looking up the rest from reference TRBV29-1 and TRBJ1-4 gives the full variable domain: SAVISQKPSRDICQRGTSLTIQCQVDSQVTMMFWYRQQPGQSLTLIATANQGSEATYESGFVIDKFPISRPNLTFSTLTVSNMSPEDSSIYLCSVKQGGEKLFFGSGTQLSVL.

This clonotype was found many times. The V call is TRBV6-1, the J call TRBJ2-5; 7 bases are a match to TRBD2. The ends lost 3 bases at V and 5 bases at J; junction bases unmatched: 6. The CDR3 has 14 amino acids. Germline CDR1 and CDR2: MNHNS and SASEGT. CDR3 coding DNA: TGTGCCAGCAGTGAGGGACTAAACGCGGAGACCCAGTACTTC. It yields the protein CASSEGLNAETQYF.

The rearrangement joins TRBV19 to TRBJ1-2, with a tentative D call TRBD1 (5 bases). Germline loops: CDR1 LNHDA, CDR2 SQIVND (reference sequence). Deletions cut 5 bases from V and 5 bases from J, with 15 bases between. The CDR3 is 14 residues long. The CDR3 reads CASSPLGPSYGYTF. The CDR3 coding sequence is TGTGCCAGTAGTCCCCTGGGGCCCTCGTATGGCTACACCTTC.

This clonotype was observed a handful of times. The chain is built from TRBV4-1 and TRBJ2-1; D ambiguous. Looked up from germline, CDR1 is MGHRA and CDR2 is YSYEKL. This CDR3 region has 15 residues. V shed 0 bases and J shed 5 bases, with 11 bases lying between them. As DNA, the CDR3 is TGCGCCAGCAGCCAAGAAGGCCTAACCCACAATGAGCAGTTCTTC. Amino acid sequence: CASSQEGLTHNEQFF.

This clonotype has at least ten counts. The chain employs TRBV29-1 and TRBJ2-7; 7 bases line up with TRBD2. Germline values: CDR1 SQVTM, CDR2 ANQGSEA. There are 13 residues in the CDR3. V lost 4 bases to trimming and J lost 2 bases; unmatched junction nucleotides: 5. DNA of the CDR3: TGCAGCGTTGTGGGCGGGGGTCCCTACGAGCAGTACTTC. It yields the protein CSVVGGGPYEQYF.

V gene TRBV19 combines with J gene TRBJ2-1, with 8 bases identical to TRBD1. This CDR3 is built from 16 residues. The V gene's germline CDR1 is LNHDA and CDR2 SQIVND (reference sequence). V dropped 11 bases and J dropped 7; count of bases not matched to a gene: 19. CDR3 in amino acids: CASRPISGTGINEQFF. The DNA of the CDR3 is TGTGCCTCCCGACCTATTTCTGGGACAGGAATAAATGAGCAGTTCTTC.

This clonotype was counted between two and nine times. The chain combines TRBV5-1 with TRBJ1-1; D gene ambiguous. CDR1 is SGHRS, CDR2 YFSETQ, per germline. V shed 5 bases and J shed 3 bases, with 17 bases lying between them. The CDR3 contains 15 residues. The CDR3 DNA follows: TGCGCCAGCAGGGAAACGGGCCTCGGAGACACTGAAGCTTTCTTT. It translates to CASRETGLGDTEAFF.

This clonotype showed up many times. V and J are TRBV6-1 and TRBJ1-5; no reliable D call. The CDR3 spans 14 residues. Germline V gene data show CDR1 as MNHNS and CDR2 as SASEGT. V was pared by 5 bases and J by 4 bases, with 12 bases between. CDR3 sequence reads: CASSRTSLNQPQHF. The CDR3 DNA is TGTGCCAGCAGTCGGACTTCCTTAAATCAGCCCCAGCATTTT.

Many counts were recorded for this clonotype. The chain links TRBV6-9 to TRBJ1-1, with unresolved D. Trimming pared 3 bases from V and 1 base from J, leaving 6 bases between. The CDR3 spans 13 residues. CDR1 and CDR2 (germline): MNHGY, SVAAGI. The CDR3 loop reads CASSYGGNTEAFF. As DNA, the CDR3 is TGTGCCAGCAGTTACGGCGGGAACACTGAAGCTTTCTTT.

This clonotype came up many times. The rearrangement uses TRBV27 and TRBJ1-6; D is ambiguous. This CDR3 has 12 residues. Trimming took 3 bases from V and 9 from J, leaving 6 bases between them. CDR1 and CDR2 from the germline V gene are MNHEY and SMNVEV (reference sequence). CDR3 sequence reads: CASSFPGSPLHF. CDR3 in DNA: TGTGCCAGCAGTTTTCCTGGTTCACCCCTCCACTTT.

As for this clonotype: This may be a read error, as it is one base from a much larger clone. The gene calls are TRBV12-3 or TRBV12-4 and TRBJ2-2, with 8 bases identical to TRBD1. V trimming: 4 bases; J trimming: 4 bases; junction bases outside the gene matches: 2. This CDR3 has 14 residues. DNA for the CDR3: TGTGCCAGCAGTTCGGGACAGGCCACCGGGGAGCTGTTTTTT. Amino acids: CASSSGQATGELFF.

This chain connects TRBV6-1 to TRBJ2-1; 10 nucleotides agree with TRBD1. Trimming removed 11 bases from V and 8 bases from J; junction bases left unmatched: 9. Germline lookup yields CDR1 MNHNS and CDR2 SASEGT. The length of the CDR3 is 13 residues. CDR3 region: CAGRDRGYDEQFF. The DNA of the CDR3 is TGTGCCGGCCGGGACAGGGGATACGATGAGCAGTTCTTC.

The rearrangement joins TRBV3-1 to TRBJ1-5, with no clear D. V lost 1 base to trimming and J lost 1 base, with 11 bases between them. The CDR3 totals 16 residues. CDR1 is LGHDT, CDR2 YNNKEL, per germline (reference sequence). CDR3 DNA: TGTGCCAGCAGCCAAGGAGGGTGGCAGAGCAATCAGCCCCAGCATTTT. This gives the protein CASSQGGWQSNQPQHF.

The sample holds many counts of this clonotype. The chain carries TRBV28 and TRBJ1-3, with D tentatively TRBD1 (5 bases). Germline CDR1 is MDHEN and CDR2 is SYDVKM. The CDR3 runs to 16 residues. With 6 bases removed from V and 0 bases from J, the gap between germline ends came to 15 bases. As DNA, the CDR3 is TGTGCCAGCAGAGGGGCCGACAGCATCTCTGGAAACACCATATATTTT. Translating gives CASRGADSISGNTIYF.

The chain couples TRBV11-3 to TRBJ2-1; 8 nucleotides match TRBD2. Germline values: CDR1 SGHNT, CDR2 YENEEA. The junction had 20 bases not matched to a gene; V was cut back by 7 bases and J by 15 bases. The CDR3 covers 15 residues. CDR3: CASNGASSGSPNGFF. In nucleotides, the CDR3 is TGTGCCAGCAACGGGGCGTCGAGCGGGAGCCCAAACGGGTTCTTC.

The rearrangement links TRBV7-9 to TRBJ1-5, with D unclear. Germline CDR1 and CDR2: SEHNR and FQNEAQ (reference sequence). V was trimmed by 5 bases and J by 1 base, leaving 9 bases between them. This CDR3 region has 14 residues. CDR3 sequence: CASSAPGSNQPQHF. The CDR3 bases are TGTGCCAGCAGCGCCCCGGGGAGCAATCAGCCCCAGCATTTT.

The table lists this clonotype with many counts. The chain uses TRBV12-3 or TRBV12-4 and TRBJ1-5; 10 nucleotides match TRBD1. The V segment lost 5 bases and the J segment 4 bases; nucleotides outside the gene matches: 5. The CDR3 length is 15 residues. This CDR3 is CASSRTGGVNQPQHF. The CDR3 DNA reads as TGTGCCAGCAGTCGGACAGGGGGTGTAAATCAGCCCCAGCATTTT.

This clonotype was counted at least ten times. The chain has TRBV10-3 and TRBJ1-1; D unclear. Trimming left V 0 bases short and J 3 bases short, with 2 bases between. This CDR3 is built from 12 residues. The germline CDR1 and CDR2 sequences are ENHRY and SYGVKD. The CDR3 nucleotides read TGTGCCATCAGTGAGTCGGACACTGAAGCTTTCTTT. This sequence encodes CAISESDTEAFF.

This clonotype showed up many times. This rearrangement joins TRBV10-3 to TRBJ1-1, with D tentatively TRBD1 (5 bases). V was pared by 6 bases and J by 5 bases, with 13 bases between. Looked up from germline, CDR1 is ENHRY and CDR2 is SYGVKD. The CDR3 covers 13 residues. This CDR3 is CAISQDTGTEAFF. The DNA for the CDR3 is TGTGCCATCAGCCAGGACACGGGAACTGAAGCTTTCTTT.

CDR3 sequence: CASSYVGGGYGYTF. Here the CDR3 DNA reads TGTGCCAGCAGTTACGTCGGGGGCGGCTATGGCTACACCTTC. The genes are TRBV6-5 and TRBJ1-2; maybe TRBD1 (6 bases). CDR1 and CDR2 (germline): MNHEY, SVGAGI. V dropped 2 bases and J dropped 4 bases, with 11 bases sitting between them. The CDR3 length is 14 residues.

This clonotype occurred many times. The rearrangement uses TRBV11-2 and TRBJ2-7; TRBD2 matches 13 bases. The CDR3 totals 14 residues. The V gene's germline CDR1 is SGHAT and CDR2 FQNNGV. With 6 bases clipped from V and 2 bases from J, the junction kept 1 base outside the gene matches. For the CDR3, the DNA is TGTGCCAGCAGAGGACTAGCGGGAGCCTACGAGCAGTACTTC. It specifies CASRGLAGAYEQYF.

This sequence joins TRBV5-1 and TRBJ2-7; no clear D gene. The CDR3 is made up of 14 amino acids. The V and J ends lost 2 bases and 6 bases respectively, with 15 bases between them. CDR1 is SGHRS and CDR2 is YFSETQ in the germline V gene. The CDR3 region has the DNA TGCGCCAGCAGCTTCGACTGGGAATTGGGCGAGCAGTACTTC. It is translated as CASSFDWELGEQYF.